These 4 T cell receptor beta chains were sequenced from one sample in a study of blood T cells in healthy people across ages. Alongside a J-beta primer mix, a sample-barcoded 5' primer served in a second PCR lasting roughly 6 to 12 cycles. TCRdb fed the 5' RACE reads into MiXCR, producing one record per CDR3 protein. The sample contains roughly 1.7 million distinct CDR3 sequences, almost 35% of which appear only once. The sequenced sample consisted of blood. The receptors here all came from a woman aged 25-40 years in good health.

This clonotype was seen only a few times. The chain is built from TRBV6-6 and TRBJ1-2, with D hard to call. V lost 4 bases and J 3 bases, leaving 15 bases between the germline ends. The CDR3 runs to 15 residues. CDR1 is MNHNY, CDR2 SVGAGI, per germline (reference sequence). The CDR3 region is CASSSHQSVYYGYTF. In DNA form, the CDR3 reads TGTGCCAGCAGTTCCCATCAGTCTGTTTACTATGGCTACACCTTC.

This clonotype appeared a few times. The chain joins TRBV9 to TRBJ2-5; D is perhaps TRBD2 (5 bases). Trimming pared 5 bases from V and 1 base from J, leaving 12 bases between. The germline V gene encodes CDR1 SGDLS and CDR2 YYNGEE. This CDR3 has 14 amino acids. In DNA form, the CDR3 reads TGTGCCAGCAGTACTGGAGAGGGCCAAGAGACCCAGTACTTC. It translates to CASSTGEGQETQYF.

This clonotype was seen repeatedly, ten times or more. The chain employs TRBV20-1 and TRBJ2-1; maybe TRBD1 (5 bases). The CDR3 length is 11 residues. Germline V gives CDR1 DFQATT, CDR2 SNEGSKA (reference sequence). The germline V and J ends were trimmed by 4 bases and 10 bases, with 11 bases remaining between them. The CDR3 DNA follows: TGCAGTGCTACAGGGCGTGGGGAGCAGTTCTTC. It translates to CSATGRGEQFF.

This clonotype was seen more than once but under ten times. The chain links TRBV4-1 to TRBJ2-3; TRBD1 agrees at 7 bases. Trimming cost V 0 bases and J 0 bases; bases outside gene matches: 6. Per the germline V gene, CDR1 is MGHRA and CDR2 is YSYEKL. The CDR3 contains 17 residues. Here the CDR3 reads CASSQDQTGSSTDTQYF. The CDR3 DNA is TGCGCCAGCAGCCAAGATCAGACAGGGTCTAGCACAGATACGCAGTATTTT.